A single sample gave rise to the 30 T cell receptor beta chains below, sequenced in a study of blood T cell repertoires in COVID-19. Method: immunoSEQ multiplex PCR; TCRdb's copy keeps in-frame clones and lacks some. Of 150,000 to 200,000 clones in the sample, less than 90% were seen once. Material: peripheral blood. The source of these receptors is a woman in her seventies with COVID-19, enrolled during active disease.

The chain links TRBV5-6 to TRBJ2-5; 9 bases match TRBD1. The CDR3 length is 17 residues. V dropped 3 bases and J dropped 4; count of bases not matched to a gene: 13. Germline CDR1 and CDR2: SGHDT and YYEEEE. CDR3 loop: CASSSRTGVRGRETQYF. In nucleotides, the CDR3 is TGTGCCAGCAGCTCGCGGACAGGGGTTAGGGGTAGAGAGACCCAGTACTTC.

This chain uses TRBV18 with TRBJ1-2, with 7 bases aligning to TRBD1. This CDR3 has 15 residues. Trimming took 3 bases from V and 4 from J; bases not matched to a gene: 8. Germline CDR1 KGHSH, CDR2 LQKENI. In DNA form, the CDR3 reads TGTGCCAGCTCACCGGGACAGTCAGCGATCTATGGCTACACCTTC. It specifies CASSPGQSAIYGYTF.

This chain links TRBV19 with TRBJ2-7; 8 nucleotides agree with TRBD2. Germline CDR1 and CDR2: LNHDA and SQIVND (reference sequence). CDR3 length: 14 residues. Trimming at V came to 9 bases and at J to 0 bases, leaving 7 bases not matched to a gene. CDR3 nucleotide sequence: TGTGCCAGACATTGCGGGGGGTCCTCCTACGAGCAGTACGTC. Translation gives CARHCGGSSYEQYV.

Here the CDR3 reads CASSYGFRSGQGGETQYF. Here the CDR3 DNA reads TGTGCCAGCAGTTATGGGTTTAGGTCGGGACAAGGAGGAGAGACCCAGTACTTC. The genes are TRBV28 and TRBJ2-5; tentative D call: TRBD1 (6 bases). The CDR3 totals 18 residues. Per germline, CDR1 MDHEN and CDR2 SYDVKM. V gave up 4 bases and J gave up 4 bases, with 25 bases separating them.

This chain links TRBV6-6 with TRBJ2-3, with D hard to call. CDR1 is MNHNY and CDR2 is SVGAGI in the germline V gene (reference sequence). Trimming left V 7 bases short and J 0 bases short, with 5 bases between. This CDR3 is 12 amino acids long. CDR3 residues: CASMGSTDTQYF. CDR3 DNA: TGTGCCAGCATGGGCAGCACAGATACGCAGTATTTT.

This clone was counted a few times. The chain employs TRBV28 and TRBJ2-6, with D possibly TRBD1 on 5 matching bases. V was clipped by 2 bases and J by 4 bases, with 18 bases between them. Germline CDR1 and CDR2: MDHEN and SYDVKM. The CDR3 extends over 18 amino acids. The CDR3 reads CASSLKFSRAFGANVLTF. CDR3 coding DNA: TGTGCCAGCAGTTTAAAGTTTTCCAGGGCATTCGGGGCCAACGTCCTGACTTTC.

V usage is TRBV5-1 and J usage is TRBJ2-2; 9 bases are a match to TRBD1. Trimming cost V 0 bases and J 1 base; bases outside gene matches: 1. The CDR3 runs to 16 residues. Germline-derived CDR1 and CDR2 are SGHRS and YFSETQ. DNA for the CDR3: TGCGCCAGCAGCTTGGGGACAGGGGTGAACACCGGGGAGCTGTTTTTT. Protein product: CASSLGTGVNTGELFF. Variable domain in full (rest from reference TRBV5-1 and TRBJ2-2): KAGVTQTPRYLIKTRGQQVTLSCSPISGHRSVSWYQQTPGQGLQFLFEYFSETQRNKGNFPGRFSGRQFSNSRSEMNVSTLELGDSALYLCASSLGTGVNTGELFFGEGSRLTVL.

As for this clone: Because the CDR3's place on the DNA is in doubt, the DNA is left out and the CDR3 is given as listed by TCRdb. This chain joins TRBV2 and TRBJ1-2; whether TRBD1, the table's D call, matches the DNA was not checked. Termini included, the CDR3 measures 15 amino acids. Germline V gene lookup returns CDR1 SNHLY and CDR2 FYNNEI. This CDR3 reads CASSEAFGFGQGAHF.

The V gene is TRBV27, the J gene TRBJ1-2; 10 bases agree with TRBD1. CDR1 MNHEY and CDR2 SMNVEV come from the germline V gene (reference sequence). The CDR3 sequence is 12 residues long. V shed 6 bases and J 8 bases; nucleotides not matched to a gene: 3. The CDR3 coding sequence is TGTGCCAGCAGAGACAGGGGGCCAGGCTACACCTTC. It yields the protein CASRDRGPGYTF.

The chain uses TRBV28 and TRBJ1-5; 7 nucleotides line up with TRBD1. There are 13 residues in the CDR3. With V trimmed by 11 bases and J by 2 bases, 6 bases remained unmatched. Germline assignment: CDR1 MDHEN and CDR2 SYDVKM. For the CDR3, the DNA is TGTGCCGCAAACAGGGGAGGCAATCAGCCCCAGCATTTT. It yields the protein CAANRGGNQPQHF.

The gene calls are TRBV7-7 and TRBJ2-3; D call uncertain. The CDR3 is 13 amino acids. The germline V gene encodes CDR1 SSHAT and CDR2 FNYEAQ (reference sequence). V gave up 5 bases and J gave up 3 bases, with 9 bases separating them. The CDR3 sequence is CASSPRVTDTQYF. The CDR3 bases are TGTGCCAGCAGCCCCCGAGTGACAGATACGCAGTATTTT.

The J gene is TRBJ1-1, the V gene TRBV27; no clear D. This CDR3 spans 13 amino acids. Per germline, CDR1 MNHEY and CDR2 SMNVEV (reference sequence). V shed 4 bases and J shed 7 bases, with 13 bases lying between them. The CDR3 DNA follows: TGTGCCAGCAGTTCTCCCCGCGGCCTTGAAGCTTTCTTT. Translating gives CASSSPRGLEAFF.

This chain links TRBV18 with TRBJ1-4, with D tentatively TRBD1 (6 bases). V gave up 3 bases and J gave up 8 bases, with 13 bases separating them. The CDR3 contains 14 residues. Germline CDR1 reads KGHSH; CDR2 reads LQKENI. The CDR3 nucleotides read TGTGCCAGCTCACCTACAGGGTATGGAGAAAAACTGTTTTTT. This encodes CASSPTGYGEKLFF.

The chain uses TRBV28 and TRBJ2-3; D is possibly TRBD2 (7 bases). Trimming took 2 bases from V and 4 from J, leaving 13 bases between them. The CDR3 runs 15 residues. CDR1 MDHEN and CDR2 SYDVKM come from the germline V gene. The CDR3 DNA reads as TGTGCCAGCAGTTTAAGGGGGGGGGCCGCAGATACGCAGTATTTT. Protein product: CASSLRGGAADTQYF.

The chain combines TRBV9 with TRBJ1-3; possibly TRBD1 for D (5 bases). Trimming cost V 2 bases and J 0 bases, with 15 bases left between them. The CDR3 runs 17 residues. The germline gives CDR1 SGDLS, CDR2 YYNGEE. In DNA form, the CDR3 reads TGTGCCAGCAGCGTGGTAGGACGACAGAGCTCTGGAAACACCATATATTTT. Translating it yields CASSVVGRQSSGNTIYF.

This sequence joins TRBV30 and TRBJ1-3, with 7 bases aligning to TRBD1. Germline CDR1 is GTSNPN and CDR2 is SVGIG (reference sequence). V lost 8 bases and J lost 2; bases outside the gene matches: 3. This CDR3 has 12 amino acids. The chain's CDR3 is CAQTGPGNTIYF. The CDR3 coding sequence is TGTGCCCAGACAGGGCCTGGAAACACCATATATTTT.

The chain has TRBV9 and TRBJ2-7, with a tentative D call TRBD2 (5 bases). CDR3 size: 16 residues. From germline, CDR1 is SGDLS and CDR2 YYNGEE. V lost 4 bases, J lost 3 bases, and 20 bases lay in between. The CDR3 spells CASSLRRLRGCYEQYV. The CDR3 DNA sequence: TGTGCCAGCAGCCTTCGACGGCTCAGAGGGTGCTACGAGCAGTACGTC.

This clone was seen just once. The V call is TRBV5-6, the J call TRBJ2-7; 12 nucleotides align to TRBD2. Looked up from germline, CDR1 is SGHDT and CDR2 is YYEEEE. Trimming cost V 4 bases and J 0 bases; bases outside gene matches: 5. This CDR3 is built from 16 residues. The chain's CDR3 is CASSAGLAGSSYEQYF. The CDR3, as DNA: TGTGCCAGCAGCGCGGGACTAGCGGGTAGCTCCTACGAGCAGTACTTC.

The V gene is TRBV28, the J gene TRBJ2-7; TRBD2 might be the D (6 bases). The germline V gene has CDR1 MDHEN and CDR2 SYDVKM. Trimming shortened V by 8 bases and J by 0 bases, and 11 bases separated the two germline ends. CDR3 length: 13 amino acids. Here the CDR3 reads CASESGDSYEQYF. CDR3 in DNA: TGTGCCAGCGAATCGGGGGACTCCTACGAGCAGTACTTC.

This clone was seen once. The chain links TRBV6-5 to TRBJ1-2, with D possibly matching TRBD1 (6 bases). CDR1 and CDR2 from the germline V gene are MNHEY and SVGAGI. Trimming took off 6 bases at V and 8 bases at J, with 13 bases between the two ends. The CDR3 extends over 12 amino acids. The CDR3 DNA reads TGTGCCAGCAGGAAGGGGGAGTGGGGCTACACCTTC. The encoded protein is CASRKGEWGYTF.

The chain joins TRBV12-3 or TRBV12-4 to TRBJ1-4; 7 bases align to TRBD1. V trimming: 6 bases; J trimming: 8 bases; junction bases outside the gene matches: 6. The CDR3 is 13 amino acids. CDR3: CASRGQFQEKLFF. The CDR3 DNA follows: TGTGCCAGCAGGGGACAGTTTCAAGAAAAACTGTTTTTT.

V is TRBV29-1 and J is TRBJ1-2, with 7 bases matching TRBD1. CDR3 size: 12 residues. Germline V gene sequence: CDR1 SQVTM, CDR2 ANQGSEA. The V and J ends lost 6 bases and 8 bases, in that order; junction bases with no gene match: 9. CDR3 region: CSVGQEARGYTF. CDR3 nucleotide sequence: TGCAGCGTAGGACAGGAGGCGAGGGGCTACACCTTC.

The gene calls are TRBV7-9 and TRBJ2-2; weak D call: TRBD1 (6 bases). The germline V and J ends were trimmed by 5 bases and 2 bases, with 18 bases remaining between them. The CDR3 runs 17 residues. Per germline, CDR1 SEHNR and CDR2 FQNEAQ (reference sequence). CDR3 sequence (DNA): TGTGCCAGCAGCCTAACCAAGACAGGAATTAACACCGGGGAGCTGTTTTTT. Its translation is CASSLTKTGINTGELFF. Drawing the rest from reference TRBV7-9 and TRBJ2-2, the complete variable domain is DTGVSQNPRHKITKRGQNVTFRCDPISEHNRLYWYRQTLGQGPEFLTYFQNEAQLEKSRLLSDRFSAERPKGSFSTLEIQRTEQGDSAMYLCASSLTKTGINTGELFFGEGSRLTVL.

The chain uses TRBV19 and TRBJ1-5; 8 nucleotides match TRBD1. The V and J ends lost 7 bases and 2 bases, in that order; junction bases with no gene match: 7. Looked up from germline, CDR1 is LNHDA and CDR2 is SQIVND (reference sequence). The CDR3 sequence is 15 residues long. The CDR3 DNA sequence: TGTGCCAGTATAGACAGGGGACGGGGCAATCAGCCCCAGCATTTT. Protein: CASIDRGRGNQPQHF.

V is TRBV5-1 and J is TRBJ2-5, with D tentatively TRBD2 (5 bases). V was pared by 3 bases and J by 7 bases, with 19 bases between. Looked up from germline, CDR1 is SGHRS and CDR2 is YFSETQ. The CDR3 is 15 residues long. The CDR3 nucleotides are TGCGCCAGCAGCTCCAACCCGGACTGGTCTGGGACCCAGTACTTC. Encoded protein: CASSSNPDWSGTQYF.

The chain has TRBV5-1 and TRBJ1-3, with 10 bases lining up with TRBD1. The CDR3 contains 15 residues. Germline loops: CDR1 SGHRS, CDR2 YFSETQ. V lost 8 bases, J lost 7 bases, and 12 bases stayed unmatched. Here the CDR3 reads CASTDGGTGANTIYF. Written as DNA, the CDR3 is TGCGCCAGTACCGACGGAGGGACAGGGGCGAACACCATATATTTT.

The V call is TRBV29-1, the J call TRBJ1-2; D unresolved. The CDR3 consists of 11 residues. Trimming removed 3 bases at V and 1 base at J, with 3 bases between. CDR1 SQVTM and CDR2 ANQGSEA come from the germline V gene. The CDR3 bases are TGCAGCGTTGACCTTAACTATGGCTACACCTTC. It yields the protein CSVDLNYGYTF.

There are a few counts of this clone. The rearrangement joins TRBV6-6 to TRBJ1-5; D is undetermined. The CDR3 is made up of 13 amino acids. Germline values: CDR1 MNHNY, CDR2 SVGAGI (reference sequence). V lost 6 bases and J 6 bases, leaving 12 bases between the germline ends. This CDR3 reads CASRPPSPQPQHF. The CDR3 coding sequence is TGTGCCAGCAGACCACCGAGTCCTCAGCCCCAGCATTTT.

The CDR3 DNA follows: TGTGCCAGCAATGTAGGGGCGGTCGGCTATGGCTACACCTTC. This encodes CASNVGAVGYGYTF. J is TRBJ1-2 and V is TRBV28; the D gene is possibly TRBD1 (5 bases). Trimming stripped 7 bases from V and 4 bases from J, with 16 bases between. This CDR3 region has 14 residues. Germline V gene data show CDR1 as MDHEN and CDR2 as SYDVKM.

The chain recombines TRBV4-2 with TRBJ2-1; TRBD2 agrees at 8 bases. The CDR3 is 17 residues long. V shed 0 bases, J shed 6 bases, and the junction held 10 bases outside the gene matches. Germline-derived CDR1 and CDR2 are LGHNA and YNFKEQ. This chain's CDR3 is CASSQDLGLVGGNEQFF. In nucleotides, the CDR3 is TGTGCCAGCAGCCAAGATCTGGGACTAGTTGGGGGCAATGAGCAGTTCTTC.